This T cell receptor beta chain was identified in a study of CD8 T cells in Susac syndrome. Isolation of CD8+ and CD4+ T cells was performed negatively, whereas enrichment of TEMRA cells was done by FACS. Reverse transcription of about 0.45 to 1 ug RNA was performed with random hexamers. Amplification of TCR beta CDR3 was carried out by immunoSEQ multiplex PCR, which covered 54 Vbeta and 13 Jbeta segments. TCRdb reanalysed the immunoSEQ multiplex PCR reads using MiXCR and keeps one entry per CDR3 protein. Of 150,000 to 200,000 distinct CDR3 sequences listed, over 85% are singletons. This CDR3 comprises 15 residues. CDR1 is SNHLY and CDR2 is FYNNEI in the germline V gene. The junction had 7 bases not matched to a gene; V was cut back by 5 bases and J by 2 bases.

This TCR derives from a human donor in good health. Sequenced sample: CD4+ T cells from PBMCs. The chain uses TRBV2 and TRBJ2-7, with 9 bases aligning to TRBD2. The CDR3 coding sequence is TGTGCCAGCAGTCTCAGCGGGGGGCTTGCCTACGAGCAGTACTTC. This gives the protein CASSLSGGLAYEQYF.